Listed here is a single TCR beta chain. These data are taken from a study of patients and donors after allogeneic stem cell transplantation. TCRdb recomputed calls from the RT-PCR reads with MiXCR, one row per CDR3 protein. The sample holds about 960,000 distinct CDR3 sequences; about a sixth are singletons and the top ten take around 5.5%. V shed 5 bases and J 10 bases; nucleotides not matched to a gene: 9. Germline CDR1 is MGHRA and CDR2 is YSYEKL. This CDR3 has 13 amino acids. This rearrangement joins TRBV4-1 to TRBJ2-3; 7 nucleotides match TRBD2. The material sequenced was blood, either unsorted or a sorted T cell fraction (not recorded which). The TCR comes from a human donor who was either an allogeneic HSCT recipient or a stem cell or donor lymphocyte infusion donor (not recorded which). It is not recorded whose cells these are; they may come from a transplant donor. In DNA, the CDR3 is TGCGCCAGCAGCAGTGGGGGGGGGAGAGCGCAGTATTTT. Protein product: CASSSGGGRAQYF.